These T cell receptor beta chains were read from a single sample in a study of CD8 T cells in ankylosing spondylitis. One entry per CDR3 protein results from TCRdb running MiXCR on the 5' RACE reads. Among about 840,000 distinct CDR3 sequences listed, approximately 10% were seen once. Sequences were obtained from blood, either unsorted or a sorted T cell fraction (not recorded which). All receptors come from a male donor with ankylosing spondylitis. Each CDR3 is given with its conserved first and last residue. The D gene is left open where the match is weak. Some rows have no size entry. The others give once, few or many, or a class for an expanded clone.

j_call,d_call,clone_size,v_call,cdr3_aa,cdr3_nt
TRBJ1-6,.,few,TRBV5-1,CASSLRGIDSPLHF,TGCGCCAGCAGCTTGCGAGGGATTGATTCACCCCTCCACTTT
TRBJ1-1,.,.,TRBV7-2,CASSLEAGRNTEAFF,TGTGCCAGCAGCTTAGAGGCAGGGAGGAACACTGAAGCTTTCTTT
TRBJ2-1,.,.,TRBV2,CASSTTEQFF,TGTGCCAGCAGTACGACTGAGCAGTTCTTC
TRBJ2-3,TRBD2,many,TRBV20-1,CSASPSGRADTQYF,TGCAGTGCTAGCCCTAGCGGGAGAGCAGATACGCAGTATTTT
TRBJ2-7,.,few,TRBV29-1,CSVGHLDEQYF,TGCAGCGTTGGACACCTTGACGAGCAGTACTTC
TRBJ2-7,.,many,TRBV10-3,CAISPNRYEQYF,TGTGCCATCAGTCCCAATCGCTACGAGCAGTACTTC
TRBJ2-7,.,.,TRBV6-2/TRBV6-3,CASSYTQKLPSYEQYF,TGTGCCAGCAGTTACACCCAAAAGTTGCCCTCCTACGAGCAGTACTTC
TRBJ2-2,TRBD2,.,TRBV20-1,CSARSSGRGTGELFF,TGCAGTGCTAGGTCTAGCGGACGGGGCACCGGGGAGCTGTTTTTT
TRBJ2-5,TRBD2,few,TRBV7-2,CAGASGGAGETQYF,TGTGCCGGAGCTAGCGGGGGGGCCGGAGAGACCCAGTACTTC
TRBJ1-1,.,.,TRBV27,CASSFYGDTEAFF,TGTGCCAGCAGTTTTTACGGGGACACTGAAGCTTTCTTT
TRBJ2-2,TRBD1,.,TRBV6-5,CASSSDDRGHGTGELFF,TGTGCCAGCAGTTCCGACGACAGGGGGCATGGTACCGGGGAGCTGTTTTTT
TRBJ2-1,TRBD1,many,TRBV4-3,CASSQRGDRVAYNEQFF,TGCGCCAGCAGCCAACGGGGAGACAGGGTCGCCTACAATGAGCAGTTCTTC
TRBJ1-2,.,few,TRBV5-6,CASSSSRTYGYTF,TGTGCCAGCAGCTCGTCCCGGACATATGGCTACACCTTC
TRBJ1-1,.,few,TRBV28,CAGKNPGTTEAFF,TGTGCCGGTAAGAACCCGGGTACGACTGAAGCTTTCTTT
TRBJ1-2,TRBD1,few,TRBV29-1,CSVGTGGNYGYTF,TGCAGCGTTGGGACAGGGGGGAACTATGGCTACACCTTC
TRBJ1-2,.,.,TRBV9,CASSVFGGNYGYTF,TGTGCCAGCAGCGTATTCGGAGGAAACTATGGCTACACCTTC
TRBJ2-1,TRBD2,few,TRBV6-4,CASSASGTRSYNEQFF,TGTGCCAGCAGTGCCTCCGGGACTAGGTCGTACAATGAGCAGTTCTTC
TRBJ2-7,.,few,TRBV9,CASSVRGRSEQYF,TGTGCCAGCAGCGTACGAGGCAGGTCCGAGCAGTACTTC
TRBJ2-2,.,.,TRBV20-1,CSALDGLNTGELFF,TGCAGTGCTCTAGACGGGCTGAACACCGGGGAGCTGTTTTTT
TRBJ1-2,.,.,TRBV4-2,CASSQDNGKYGYTF,TGTGCCAGCAGCCAAGATAACGGAAAATATGGCTACACCTTC
TRBJ2-3,.,few,TRBV20-1,CSARVWEADTQYF,TGCAGTGCTAGAGTGTGGGAGGCAGATACGCAGTATTTT
TRBJ1-1,.,few,TRBV6-5,CASSSRSNQAFF,TGTGCCAGCAGTTCCCGGTCAAACCAAGCTTTCTTT
TRBJ1-6,.,few,TRBV20-1,CSAKVGPPLHF,TGCAGTGCTAAAGTTGGACCACCCCTCCACTTT
TRBJ2-2,TRBD1,few,TRBV7-2,CASSFPPGTANTGELFF,TGTGCCAGCAGCTTCCCCCCCGGGACAGCGAACACCGGGGAGCTGTTTTTT
TRBJ2-1,.,few,TRBV5-1,CASSLQGGGPNEQFF,TGCGCCAGCAGCCTCCAAGGGGGGGGGCCGAATGAGCAGTTCTTC
TRBJ2-1,.,few,TRBV4-3,CASSQEFVQTSYNEQFF,TGCGCCAGCAGCCAAGAATTTGTCCAGACCTCCTACAATGAGCAGTTCTTC
TRBJ2-5,TRBD2,.,TRBV6-1,CASSSYNGLAGGKQETQYF,TGTGCCAGCAGTAGCTATAATGGGCTAGCGGGGGGGAAGCAAGAGACCCAGTACTTC
TRBJ1-4,.,.,TRBV20-1,CSATFRVNEKLFF,TGCAGTGCTACTTTCAGGGTGAATGAAAAACTGTTTTTT
TRBJ2-7,.,once,TRBV7-7,CASSPQLGYYEQYF,TGTGCTAGCAGCCCCCAACTTGGGTACTACGAGCAGTACTTC
TRBJ1-1,.,few,TRBV20-1,CSALNGVRRTEAFF,TGCAGTGCTCTAAACGGGGTAAGACGCACTGAAGCTTTCTTT
TRBJ1-2,TRBD1,.,TRBV6-1,CASSPRDRPNYGYTF,TGTGCCAGCAGTCCGAGGGACAGACCTAACTATGGCTACACCTTC
TRBJ2-1,.,.,TRBV25-1,CASSGQNSYNEQFF,TGTGCCAGCAGCGGACAGAACTCCTACAATGAGCAGTTCTTC
TRBJ2-2,.,.,TRBV29-1,CSVGRGRAGELFF,TGCAGCGTTGGCAGGGGAAGGGCCGGGGAGCTGTTTTTT
TRBJ2-1,TRBD2,few,TRBV24-1,CATSDSKRGAYNEQFF,TGTGCCACCAGTGATTCTAAGCGGGGGGCCTACAATGAGCAGTTCTTC